This T cell receptor beta chain was sequenced during a study of response to subunit inactivated influenza vaccine. This CDR3 spans 15 amino acids. The trim removed 7 bases at V and 0 bases at J, leaving 8 bases unmatched. Germline assignment: CDR1 SNHLY and CDR2 FYNNEI. The study's findings and limits: Researchers suggested that each seasonal influenza vaccination recruits few new T cells.

TCRdb processed the RT-PCR reads anew with MiXCR; each CDR3 protein has one entry. The data show 500,000 to 600,000 distinct CDR3 sequences, 15% to 20% seen once. This clonotype came up a few times. Its antigen is as yet unknown. This clonotype was obtained from a man aged 50 to 75 who received an inactivated influenza vaccine. The rearrangement links TRBV2 to TRBJ2-7; 8 nucleotides agree with TRBD1. Sequenced material: CD4+ T cells sorted from PBMCs, taken around 25 months after vaccination. The CDR3 sequence is CASTEGGQDSYEQYF. CDR3 DNA: TGTGCCAGCACCGAAGGGGGACAGGACTCCTACGAGCAGTACTTC.